The 24 T cell receptor beta chains below all came from one sample that was sequenced in a study of T cell responses to AZD1222 COVID-19 vaccine. Profiling relied on immunoSEQ multiplex PCR, and the TCRdb table lists in-frame clones only, not all of them. The sample yields about 120,000 clones, 92% seen once. The sequences come from peripheral blood, collected 28 days after the second AZD1222 dose. The receptor source for this set is an adult who received the AZD1222 COVID-19 vaccine.

This chain joins TRBV28 and TRBJ1-1; D not resolved. The CDR3 has 14 residues. V was trimmed by 4 bases and J by 1 base, leaving 10 bases between them. Per germline, CDR1 MDHEN and CDR2 SYDVKM. The CDR3 nucleotides are TGTGCCAGCAGTTCGGCCTCGTCGAACACTGAAGCTTTCTTT. Translation gives CASSSASSNTEAFF.

The chain links TRBV19 to TRBJ1-2; no definite D call. CDR3 length: 11 residues. Germline V gene data show CDR1 as LNHDA and CDR2 as SQIVND (reference sequence). The V and J ends lost 10 bases and 7 bases respectively, with 13 bases between them. CDR3 protein: CATGPAGGYTF. DNA for the CDR3: TGTGCCACAGGCCCCGCGGGTGGCTACACCTTC. The full variable domain, its missing parts supplied by reference TRBV19 and TRBJ1-2, is DGGITQSPKYLFRKEGQNVTLSCEQNLNHDAMYWYRQDPGQGLRLIYYSQIVNDFQKGDIAEGYSVSREKKESFPLTVTSAQKNPTAFYLCATGPAGGYTFGSGTRLTVV.

CDR3 bases: TGTGCCAGCAGCTTATCAGGGGGTCCCCCTTCAAACACTGAAGCTTTCTTT. This codes for CASSLSGGPPSNTEAFF. The genes are TRBV11-2 and TRBJ1-1; TRBD1 aligns across 7 bases. This CDR3 region has 17 residues. Germline lookup yields CDR1 SGHAT and CDR2 FQNNGV. Losses at the gene ends were 2 bases for V and 2 bases for J; bases not matched to a gene: 11. Complete variable domain (other parts from reference TRBV11-2 and TRBJ1-1): EAGVAQSPRYKIIEKRQSVAFWCNPISGHATLYWYQQILGQGPKLLIQFQNNGVVDDSQLPKDRFSAERLKGVDSTLKIQPAKLEDSAVYLCASSLSGGPPSNTEAFFGQGTRLTVV.

The genes are TRBV6-1 and TRBJ1-4; 9 bases are a match to TRBD1. The J segment lost 11 bases and the V segment lost 3 bases, leaving 13 bases of the junction unmatched. This CDR3 comprises 16 residues. From germline, CDR1 is MNHNS and CDR2 SASEGT. CDR3 sequence (DNA): TGTGCCAGCAGTGAGCAGGACAGGGGTCTAGTCGGGAAACTGTTTTTT. This encodes CASSEQDRGLVGKLFF.

CDR3 loop: CASSLRSGSTDTQYF. CDR3 coding DNA: TGTGCCAGCAGCCTACGAAGCGGGAGCACAGATACGCAGTATTTT. V and J are TRBV21-1 and TRBJ2-3; the table assigns TRBD2, which was not confirmed against the DNA. TRBV21-1 is given as a pseudogene. CDR3 length: 15 residues.

The chain recombines TRBV7-6 with TRBJ2-7; 10 bases are a match to TRBD2. Per germline, CDR1 SGHVS and CDR2 FNYEAQ. CDR3 length: 16 residues. V shed 1 base, J shed 5 bases, and the junction held 8 bases outside the gene matches. The CDR3 DNA reads as TGTGCCAGCAGCTTAGGGGCTAGCGGGAGTTTCGACGAGCAGTACTTC. Its protein is CASSLGASGSFDEQYF.

V and J are TRBV23-1 and TRBJ1-5; D possibly corresponds to TRBD1 (6 bases). TRBV23-1 falls under the ORF class, with uncertain function. The ends were cut back, 9 bases at V and 0 bases at J, with 33 bases in the middle. The length of the CDR3 is 21 residues. The CDR3 region has the DNA TGCGCCAGGATTCCCAGTGTGTCGGGGGCGAAAGTAAGGGGTAGCAATCAGCCCCAGCATTTT. Translating it yields CARIPSVSGAKVRGSNQPQHF.

The J gene is TRBJ1-1, the V gene TRBV27; D is perhaps TRBD1 (5 bases). The CDR3 spans 16 residues. Per germline, CDR1 MNHEY and CDR2 SMNVEV (reference sequence). Trimming cost V 6 bases and J 0 bases, with 17 bases left between them. The CDR3 loop reads CASSPLRKTVNTEAFF. The CDR3 coding sequence is TGTGCCAGCAGCCCCCTAAGAAAGACAGTGAACACTGAAGCTTTCTTT.

The genes are TRBV9 and TRBJ2-7; the D gene is possibly TRBD2 (6 bases). The CDR3 spans 14 residues. The V gene lost 4 bases and the J gene lost 2 bases, with 13 bases spanning the gap. Germline values: CDR1 SGDLS, CDR2 YYNGEE. The CDR3 is CASSPGGLAYEQYF. The DNA of the CDR3 is TGTGCCAGCAGCCCCGGAGGGCTGGCCTACGAGCAGTACTTC.

The chain carries TRBV5-1 and TRBJ2-1, with D hard to call. The V and J ends lost 4 bases and 2 bases respectively, with 10 bases between them. This CDR3 has 14 amino acids. CDR1 and CDR2 from the germline V gene are SGHRS and YFSETQ. CDR3 in DNA: TGCGCCAGCAGCCGTGATGGGGCCTACAATGAGCAGTTCTTC. Its protein is CASSRDGAYNEQFF.

The chain has TRBV10-3 and TRBJ2-1, with D perhaps assigned TRBD1 or TRBD2 (6 bases each). The CDR3 extends over 14 amino acids. The germline V and J ends were trimmed by 3 bases and 8 bases, with 14 bases remaining between them. Germline V CDR1 and CDR2: ENHRY, SYGVKD. CDR3 residues: CAISDARGGDEQFF. CDR3 DNA sequence: TGTGCCATCAGTGACGCCAGGGGAGGCGATGAGCAGTTCTTC.

The J gene is TRBJ2-2, the V gene TRBV5-1; D is ambiguous. Germline assignment: CDR1 SGHRS and CDR2 YFSETQ. V dropped 5 bases and J dropped 1 base, with 3 bases sitting between them. This CDR3 is 12 amino acids long. The CDR3, as DNA: TGCGCCAGCAGAGAGAACACCGGGGAGCTGTTTTTT. It encodes CASRENTGELFF.

The chain joins TRBV18 to TRBJ2-7; 14 bases agree with TRBD2. Germline V gene sequence: CDR1 KGHSH, CDR2 LQKENI. The CDR3 is 20 amino acids. Germline trimming cut 6 bases from V and 1 base from J; bases unmatched to any gene: 17. The CDR3 spells CASSPLEGLAGEEGSYEQYF. In DNA form, the CDR3 reads TGTGCCAGCTCGCCATTGGAGGGACTAGCGGGAGAGGAGGGATCCTACGAGCAGTACTTC.

This chain connects TRBV5-1 to TRBJ1-2; no firm D call. Trimming removed 0 bases at V and 1 base at J, with 10 bases between. Looked up from germline, CDR1 is SGHRS and CDR2 is YFSETQ. The length of the CDR3 is 15 residues. CDR3 loop: CASSLGSLFNYGYTF. The CDR3 region has the DNA TGCGCCAGCAGCTTGGGGTCTCTTTTTAACTATGGCTACACCTTC.

J is TRBJ2-5 and V is TRBV6-5; D possibly corresponds to TRBD1 (5 bases). V lost 5 bases, J lost 7 bases, and 23 bases lay in between. Germline V gene lookup returns CDR1 MNHEY and CDR2 SVGAGI. The CDR3 totals 16 residues. For the CDR3, the DNA is TGTGCCAGCAGTCACTACGGGCCTCAGGGCCGAGGGACCCAGTACTTC. Residues: CASSHYGPQGRGTQYF.

The chain couples TRBV7-2 to TRBJ1-3, with D possibly matching TRBD1 (6 bases). The V end lost 5 bases, the J end lost 8 bases, and 22 bases lay between the germline ends. CDR1 is SGHTA, CDR2 FQGNSA, per germline. The CDR3 contains 16 residues. The CDR3 region is CASSPPARGPFDTIYF. The DNA for the CDR3 is TGTGCCAGCAGCCCTCCCGCCCGGGGGCCCTTCGACACCATATATTTT. The full variable domain, in which reference TRBV7-2 and TRBJ1-3 provide the parts outside the CDR3, is GAGVSQSPSNKVTEKGKDVELRCDPISGHTALYWYRQSLGQGLEFLIYFQGNSAPDKSGLPSDRFSAERTGGSVSTLTIQRTQQEDSAVYLCASSPPARGPFDTIYFGEGSWLTVV.

V and J are TRBV20-1 and TRBJ2-1; D remains unclear. V gave up 6 bases and J gave up 10 bases, with 4 bases separating them. Looked up from germline, CDR1 is DFQATT and CDR2 is SNEGSKA (reference sequence). CDR3 length: 8 amino acids. CDR3 amino acids: CSAGEQFF. CDR3 nucleotide sequence: TGCAGTGCGGGGGAGCAGTTCTTC.

The CDR3 loop is CASSLGGGVGTEAFF. As DNA, the CDR3 is TGTGCCAGCAGCTTAGGCGGCGGGGTTGGCACTGAAGCTTTCTTT. The chain recombines TRBV7-9 with TRBJ1-1; D unclear. V lost 1 base, J lost 4 bases, and 13 bases lay in between. CDR3 length: 15 residues. Per the germline V gene, CDR1 is SEHNR and CDR2 is FQNEAQ (reference sequence). The variable domain in full, completed from reference TRBV7-9 and TRBJ1-1, reads DTGVSQNPRHKITKRGQNVTFRCDPISEHNRLYWYRQTLGQGPEFLTYFQNEAQLEKSRLLSDRFSAERPKGSFSTLEIQRTEQGDSAMYLCASSLGGGVGTEAFFGQGTRLTVV.

The genes are TRBV7-3 and TRBJ2-2, with 10 nucleotides matching TRBD2. The germline V gene has CDR1 SGHTA and CDR2 FQGTGA. Trimming cost V 4 bases and J 2 bases; bases outside gene matches: 4. This CDR3 region has 16 residues. CDR3 bases: TGTGCCAGCAGCTCGAGCGGGAGGGTAAACACCGGGGAGCTGTTTTTT. It yields the protein CASSSSGRVNTGELFF.

The gene calls are TRBV6-1 and TRBJ2-5; 8 nucleotides line up with TRBD1. Per germline, CDR1 MNHNS and CDR2 SASEGT. CDR3 length equals 14 residues. V shed 3 bases and J 4 bases; nucleotides not matched to a gene: 4. DNA for the CDR3: TGTGCCAGCAGTGACCCGACAGGGGTAGAGACCCAGTACTTC. Protein sequence: CASSDPTGVETQYF.

The CDR3 loop is CASGSNTAAGGYTF. CDR3 nucleotides: TGTGCTAGTGGTTCTAACACGGCCGCGGGAGGCTACACCTTC. V gene TRBV12-5 combines with J gene TRBJ1-2; unclear D gene. Per the germline V gene, CDR1 is LGHNT and CDR2 is FRNRAP. The V and J ends lost 4 bases and 8 bases respectively, with 17 bases between them. This CDR3 contains 14 residues.

V is TRBV5-4 and J is TRBJ1-2; 7 positions match TRBD1. The CDR3 covers 15 residues. V lost 0 bases to trimming and J lost 5 bases; unmatched junction nucleotides: 7. The germline CDR1 and CDR2 sequences are SGHNT and YYREEE (reference sequence). The CDR3 region has the DNA TGTGCCAGCAGCTTGGATGAGGGGGCATATTATGGCTACACCTTC. As protein: CASSLDEGAYYGYTF.

CDR3 sequence (DNA): TGTGCCAGCAGTGACAGGGCTAACTATGGCTACACCTTC. The encoded protein is CASSDRANYGYTF. V usage is TRBV6-1 and J usage is TRBJ1-2, with D possibly TRBD1 on 5 matching bases. CDR3 length: 13 residues. The V gene's germline CDR1 is MNHNS and CDR2 SASEGT. Trimming shortened V by 3 bases and J by 0 bases, and 5 bases separated the two germline ends.

The CDR3 loop reads CASSLALVGGEQYF. The CDR3 nucleotides are TGTGCCAGCAGCTTAGCATTAGTTGGGGGCGAGCAGTACTTC. J is TRBJ2-7 and V is TRBV7-9; D is possibly TRBD1 or TRBD2 (5 bases each). V lost 0 bases and J 6 bases, leaving 12 bases between the germline ends. CDR1 SEHNR and CDR2 FQNEAQ come from the germline V gene (reference sequence). This CDR3 is 14 amino acids long.